The entry that follows covers one TCR beta chain sequence. TCRdb's copy holds only in-frame clones and misses some; the assay was immunoSEQ multiplex PCR. Here the sample spans 300,000 to 350,000 clones, roughly 86% being singletons. The source of the sample is a study of cytomegalovirus exposure and HLA in healthy donors. The CDR3 has 14 residues. Looked up from germline, CDR1 is MNHNS and CDR2 is SASEGT. Trimming left V 6 bases short and J 5 bases short, with 16 bases between. This clonotype was sampled from a young man in good health and CMV-seronegative. The chain recombines TRBV6-1 with TRBJ1-2; D possibly corresponds to TRBD1 (5 bases). The material sequenced was PBMCs. The CDR3 nucleotides read TGTGCCAGCAGGGCCTCAGGGCTACGGTATGGCTACACCTTC. The encoded protein is CASRASGLRYGYTF.